Included here is one T cell receptor (beta chain) sequence, with context. The sample belongs to a study of technical replicates of blood from several donors. The data were produced by immunoSEQ multiplex PCR, yet TCRdb's version contains in-frame clones alone and is incomplete. The table lists roughly 60,000 clones, approximately 87% of them singletons. Sequenced material: PBMCs. This TCR was recovered from a human donor in good health. Some clones in this sample may be carry-over from other donors' samples.

CDR3 bases: TGTGCCAGCAGCCTGGGACTAGCGGTGTCAGATACGCAGTATTTT. Translating it yields CASSLGLAVSDTQYF. The chain links TRBV7-2 to TRBJ2-3; 11 positions match TRBD2. CDR1 SGHTA and CDR2 FQGNSA come from the germline V gene. CDR3 length: 15 amino acids. Trimming took 5 bases from V and 4 from J; bases not matched to a gene: 5.